Listed here are 13 T cell receptor beta chains from one sample, sequenced in a study of CD4 T cells in relation to SARS-CoV-2 and coronaviruses. What these receptors recognize is not known. Sequencing used immunoSEQ multiplex PCR; TCRdb keeps in-frame clones, though not all of them. Of under 25,000 clones listed, around three quarters are singletons. Unexposed donor CD4+ T cells date from 2011-2018, before the COVID-19 pandemic. CD4+ T cells were isolated from the cells after about ten days of culture. Sequencing was carried out using CD4+ T cells from PBMCs, cultured in vitro. Every receptor here comes from a human donor in good health.

V and J are TRBV2 and TRBJ2-4; 7 bases are shared with TRBD2. V dropped 3 bases and J dropped 3; count of bases not matched to a gene: 20. This CDR3 is 20 amino acids long. The germline gives CDR1 SNHLY, CDR2 FYNNEI. CDR3 DNA: TGTGCCAGCAGTGACCAGTATAGGCGGGAGACTCAATATGGCAAAAACATTCAGTACTTC. Translation: CASSDQYRRETQYGKNIQYF.

The rearrangement joins TRBV21-1 to TRBJ2-2; TRBD1, the table's D call, was not compared with the DNA. TRBV21-1 has pseudogene status. The CDR3 runs 16 residues. CDR3 amino acids: CASTPWGTANTGELFF. The CDR3 bases are TGTGCCAGCACCCCGTGGGGGACAGCAAACACCGGGGAGCTGTTTTTT.

CDR3 bases: TGTGCCATCAGTGAGTCGCAGGACCGCACAGATACGCAGTATTTT. This codes for CAISESQDRTDTQYF. The chain combines TRBV10-3 with TRBJ2-3; D is ambiguous. The germline V gene has CDR1 ENHRY and CDR2 SYGVKD. V lost 0 bases, J lost 1 base, and 8 bases lay in between. The CDR3 loop spans 15 amino acids.

The V call is TRBV19, the J call TRBJ1-2, with 7 bases fitting TRBD1. The V segment lost 8 bases and the J segment 0 bases; nucleotides outside the gene matches: 15. The CDR3 sequence is 17 residues long. CDR1 and CDR2 from the germline V gene are LNHDA and SQIVND (reference sequence). The CDR3 spells CASFSTSVGGPNYGYTF. In DNA form, the CDR3 reads TGTGCCAGTTTCAGCACGTCCGTAGGGGGCCCTAACTATGGCTACACCTTC.

The CDR3 DNA is TGTGCCAGCAGTGATGTCCGACAGGGGGAAAATGAGCAGTTCTTC. Protein sequence: CASSDVRQGENEQFF. This rearrangement joins TRBV25-1 to TRBJ2-1; 9 bases agree with TRBD1. Trimming took 3 bases from V and 7 from J; bases not matched to a gene: 7. Germline V gives CDR1 MGHDK, CDR2 SYGVNS. This CDR3 has 15 residues.

The rearrangement joins TRBV25-1 to TRBJ1-5; D perhaps matches TRBD1 (5 bases). The germline CDR1 and CDR2 sequences are MGHDK and SYGVNS. V was cut by 1 base and J by 0 bases, with 13 bases left in between. The CDR3 sequence is 17 residues long. The CDR3 sequence: CASSELTVRYSNQPQHF. CDR3 coding DNA: TGTGCCAGCAGTGAATTGACAGTCCGATATAGCAATCAGCCCCAGCATTTT.

The rearrangement links TRBV19 to TRBJ1-5; no clear D. This CDR3 is 16 amino acids long. Trimming removed 4 bases at V and 6 bases at J, with 19 bases between. Germline V gene data show CDR1 as LNHDA and CDR2 as SQIVND (reference sequence). This CDR3 reads CASSNPELGFAQPQHF. CDR3 in DNA: TGTGCCAGTAGTAACCCCGAATTAGGCTTTGCTCAGCCCCAGCATTTT.

V is TRBV19 and J is TRBJ2-6; D uncertain. Germline V lookup: CDR1 LNHDA, CDR2 SQIVND (reference sequence). Trimming cost V 7 bases and J 0 bases, with 13 bases left between them. The CDR3 covers 16 residues. This chain's CDR3 is CASTPDALSGANVLTF. The CDR3 DNA follows: TGTGCCAGTACCCCGGACGCCCTCTCTGGGGCCAACGTCCTGACTTTC.

The V call is TRBV7-8, the J call TRBJ2-7, with D tentatively TRBD2 (5 bases). The CDR3 runs 16 residues. The V end was cut by 0 bases, the J end by 2 bases, with 14 bases between. CDR1 is SGHVS, CDR2 FQNEAQ, per germline. CDR3 residues: CASSLASPRLTYEQYF. CDR3 bases: TGTGCCAGCAGCTTAGCGAGTCCCAGACTAACCTACGAGCAGTACTTC.

This clone was seen once. The gene calls are TRBV5-1 and TRBJ2-5; D ambiguous. Germline V CDR1 and CDR2: SGHRS, YFSETQ. V was shortened by 4 bases and J by 7 bases, with 20 bases between the two germline ends. The length of the CDR3 is 15 residues. The CDR3 DNA reads TGCGCCAGCAGCCTCTCTCCCAATCCGGCAGGGACCCAGTACTTC. Protein sequence: CASSLSPNPAGTQYF.

V gene TRBV5-1 combines with J gene TRBJ2-7; 8 bases fit TRBD2. The junction had 12 bases not matched to a gene; V was cut back by 4 bases and J by 3 bases. The CDR3 is 16 residues long. In germline, CDR1 is SGHRS, CDR2 YFSETQ. Here the CDR3 reads CASSRSGGGQNYEQYF. The CDR3 DNA is TGCGCCAGCAGCCGTTCCGGGGGGGGTCAGAACTACGAGCAGTACTTC.

The V and J genes are TRBV5-5 and TRBJ2-2; possibly TRBD1 for D (5 bases). The V end lost 0 bases, the J end lost 2 bases, and 8 bases lay between the germline ends. Germline lookup yields CDR1 SGHKS and CDR2 YYEKEE (reference sequence). The CDR3 sequence is 15 residues long. For the CDR3, the DNA is TGTGCCAGCAGCTTGGGTAGGGGAAACACCGGGGAGCTGTTTTTT. Protein sequence: CASSLGRGNTGELFF.

The V and J genes are TRBV7-2 and TRBJ2-1; a possible D gene is TRBD2 (6 bases). The V gene's germline CDR1 is SGHTA and CDR2 FQGNSA. This CDR3 is 15 amino acids long. Trimming pared 6 bases from V and 2 bases from J, leaving 14 bases between. This chain's CDR3 is CASRRRDSPYNEQFF. The CDR3 coding sequence is TGTGCCAGCAGACGACGGGACTCTCCCTACAATGAGCAGTTCTTC.